This T cell receptor (beta chain) originates from a study of T cell responses to AZD1222 COVID-19 vaccine. On this clone itself: The antigen is unknown.

The CDR3 is made up of 13 amino acids. The ends lost 5 bases at V and 4 bases at J; junction bases unmatched: 4. Germline-derived CDR1 and CDR2 are SGHTA and FQGTGA. Study-wide findings and caveats: Elevations in Spike-specific TCR breadth and depth followed administration of two AZD1222 doses. In all cases, repertoires were sampled only after the peak T cell response.

Only in-frame clones appear in the TCRdb table, and some are missing; sequencing was by immunoSEQ multiplex PCR. The sample carries more than 95,000 clones, 85% recorded once. This TCR was recovered from an adult who received the AZD1222 COVID-19 vaccine. The material was peripheral blood, obtained 28 days after the second AZD1222 dose. The genes are TRBV7-3 and TRBJ1-1, with 7 nucleotides matching TRBD1. The CDR3 reads CASSGQEGTEAFF. The CDR3, as DNA: TGTGCCAGCAGCGGACAGGAAGGCACTGAAGCTTTCTTT. The full variable domain, rest sourced from reference TRBV7-3 and TRBJ1-1, is GAGVSQTPSNKVTEKGKYVELRCDPISGHTALYWYRQSLGQGPEFLIYFQGTGAADDSGLPNDRFFAVRPEGSVSTLKIQRTERGDSAVYLCASSGQEGTEAFFGQGTRLTVV.